This TCR beta chain stems from a study of blood T cell repertoires in COVID-19 (TCRdb year 2020). Notes on the research overall: Samples from collaborators originated in the United States, Italy and Spain and spanned both the acute and convalescent phases of COVID-19. The material from the prospective study consisted of cDNA or gDNA derived from T cells, B-cell-depleted T cells, or PBMCs. The dataset comprised deeply sampled blood TCRbeta repertoires from subjects exposed to, actively infected with, or recovered from COVID-19. The repertoires were released in a freely available public database intended as a resource for research on the immune response to SARS-CoV-2. Samples were obtained from the ongoing ImmuneRACE study (first 160 participants) and from 1,200 or so subjects provided by 6 global collaborators. Nearly every sample came with metadata listing a de-identified subject ID, COVID-19 status, age in years and sex. HLA class I and class II types, where available, came from metadata supplied by the sample provider rather than from assay-based typing.

Study-wide findings and limitations: The amount of clinical and demographic metadata varied by source and participant and was provided uncurated.

A remark on this clone: Its recognized antigen is unknown. Base qualities are not at hand, and no much larger clone is one base apart.

TCRbeta CDR3 regions were amplified from genomic DNA by means of the immunoSEQ Assay, a bias-controlled multiplex PCR. On the authors' methods: Within the assay, amplification of reference gene primers was used to estimate how many nucleated cells each sample contained. To quantify the absolute abundance of each unique TCRbeta CDR3 rearrangement, sequence reads were collapsed and filtered. For each sample, productive Simpson clonality was calculated as the square root of Simpson's diversity index over productive rearrangements. The clones in this table, taken by TCRdb from immuneACCESS, are in-frame only. Not every clone is retained; where verified, under half of the shortfall comes from an unresolved V gene, and the cause of the rest is unknown. The V and J calls and clone size were taken over from that table, and D and trimming were inferred from the DNA. A total of about 160,000 clones appear in this sample, approximately 90% of them only once. Of the sample, roughly 2% is held by the ten largest clones.

Whole blood was collected in K2EDTA tubes by collaborating institutions according to the institutions' own protocols. For TCRbeta analysis, collaborators shipped samples as frozen whole blood, isolated PBMCs, or DNA extracted from either of those sample types. From the germline V gene, CDR1 is SNHLY and CDR2 is FYNNEI. The CDR3, cysteine through phenylalanine, is 16 amino acids long. This entry keeps only the CDR3 DNA: 48 bases, framed from base 1. The trim is 3 bases for V and 3 bases for J, with a gap of 16 bases between the germline ends. The specimen was peripheral blood. The V and J segments used are TRBV2 and TRBJ2-3; the best D guess is TRBD1, with 5 bases matching. The receptor was derived from a man aged 18 to 29 with acute or convalescent COVID-19. The CDR3 corresponds to CASSDPVGARTDTQYF. The nucleotides read TGTGCCAGCAGTGACCCCGTAGGGGCGAGAACAGATACGCAGTATTTT. Reference TRBV2 and TRBJ2-3 proteins supply the regions before and after the CDR3; the full variable domain is: EPEVTQTPSHQVTQMGQEVILRCVPISNHLYFYWYRQILGQKVEFLVSFYNNEISEKSEIFDDQFSVERPDGSNFTLKIRSTKLEDSAMYFCASSDPVGARTDTQYFGPGTRLTVL.